The 15 T cell receptor beta chains listed next were all sequenced from one sample in a study of cytomegalovirus exposure and HLA in healthy donors. Researchers ran the PCR with 60 Vbeta and 13 Jbeta primers. Data came from immunoSEQ multiplex PCR; TCRdb stores just in-frame clones and leaves some out. The table records over 100,000 clones, about 70% of them present only once. The sequencing sample was made of PBMCs. The receptors were sampled from a woman aged 40-49 years in good health and CMV-seropositive.

The DNA for the CDR3 is TGTGCCAGCAGTGGGGTCAGGATTTACGAGCAGTACTTC. As protein: CASSGVRIYEQYF. The rearrangement joins TRBV2 to TRBJ2-7; D not certain. The germline V gene encodes CDR1 SNHLY and CDR2 FYNNEI. The V gene lost 4 bases and the J gene lost 4 bases, with 11 bases spanning the gap. The CDR3 covers 13 residues.

This sequence joins TRBV6-5 and TRBJ1-1, with no clear D. The germline V and J ends were trimmed by 1 base and 0 bases, with 9 bases remaining between them. Germline V gene sequence: CDR1 MNHEY, CDR2 SVGAGI. The CDR3 consists of 15 residues. In nucleotides, the CDR3 is TGTGCCAGCAGTTACTTCGGGGAGATGAACACTGAAGCTTTCTTT. Translating gives CASSYFGEMNTEAFF.

In this sample, this clone turned up a few times. The rearrangement links TRBV6-5 to TRBJ2-7, with TRBD2 as a possible D gene (6 bases). The germline gives CDR1 MNHEY, CDR2 SVGAGI. The CDR3 covers 12 residues. Trimming removed 10 bases from V and 6 bases from J, with 16 bases in between. CDR3 amino acids: CAIEGRRGEQYF. The CDR3 DNA reads as TGTGCCATCGAGGGACGGAGGGGCGAGCAGTACTTC.

This clone was detected only a few times. This chain connects TRBV10-1 to TRBJ1-1, with 8 bases matching TRBD1. Trimming at V came to 3 bases and at J to 1 base, leaving 1 base not matched to a gene. Germline V gene data show CDR1 as WNHNN and CDR2 as SYGVQD (reference sequence). CDR3 size: 14 residues. CDR3 nucleotides: TGCGCCAGCAGTGAAGGGACAGGGAACACTGAAGCTTTCTTT. Translating gives CASSEGTGNTEAFF.

This clone was seen only once. This chain links TRBV4-2 with TRBJ2-3; the match to TRBD2 covers 9 bases. The CDR3 runs 17 residues. V lost 4 bases to trimming and J lost 3 bases; unmatched junction nucleotides: 11. Germline V CDR1 and CDR2: LGHNA, YNFKEQ. The CDR3 is CASSPSLAGGATDTQYF. The CDR3 region has the DNA TGTGCCAGCAGCCCCTCCCTGGCGGGGGGGGCAACAGATACGCAGTATTTT.

CDR3 in DNA: TGTGCCAGTAGTAACCCCTGGACAGGAAGGAACACTGAAGCTTTCTTT. Its protein is CASSNPWTGRNTEAFF. The genes are TRBV19 and TRBJ1-1, with 7 bases matching TRBD1. Germline V gene data show CDR1 as LNHDA and CDR2 as SQIVND (reference sequence). The V gene end was trimmed by 4 bases and the J gene end by 1 base; junction bases not matched to a gene: 9. CDR3 length equals 16 residues.

The V gene is TRBV6-5, the J gene TRBJ1-3; 8 bases line up with TRBD1. Germline trimming cut 0 bases from V and 2 bases from J; bases unmatched to any gene: 3. The CDR3 has 16 amino acids. Germline V gives CDR1 MNHEY, CDR2 SVGAGI. For the CDR3, the DNA is TGTGCCAGCAGTTACTCCGGACAGGGCCCTGGAAACACCATATATTTT. It specifies CASSYSGQGPGNTIYF.

V gene TRBV10-3 combines with J gene TRBJ2-1, with TRBD2 matching 10 bases. From germline, CDR1 is ENHRY and CDR2 SYGVKD. The CDR3 consists of 15 residues. V lost 11 bases, J lost 6 bases, and 13 bases stayed unmatched. DNA of the CDR3: TGTGCCTCCAGGGGGTCTAGCGGGGGCCCCAATGAGCAGTTCTTC. Amino acids: CASRGSSGGPNEQFF.

The J gene is TRBJ1-3, the V gene TRBV27; 7 bases align to TRBD1. J gave up 4 bases and V 6 bases, and 6 bases lay outside the gene matches. The length of the CDR3 is 14 residues. Germline V CDR1 and CDR2: MNHEY, SMNVEV (reference sequence). CDR3 protein: CASRGRDRGNTIYF. The CDR3 nucleotides read TGTGCCAGCAGGGGTAGGGACAGAGGAAACACCATATATTTT.

The chain joins TRBV10-3 to TRBJ1-5; D is unclear. Per the germline V gene, CDR1 is ENHRY and CDR2 is SYGVKD. The CDR3 has 15 residues. Trimming removed 10 bases at V and 1 base at J, with 17 bases between. CDR3 region: CATTERSPSNQPQHF. The DNA for the CDR3 is TGTGCCACCACGGAGCGTAGCCCCAGCAATCAGCCCCAGCATTTT.

J is TRBJ2-7 and V is TRBV27; D ambiguous. Germline V gene sequence: CDR1 MNHEY, CDR2 SMNVEV (reference sequence). Trimming shortened V by 6 bases and J by 2 bases, and 11 bases separated the two germline ends. The CDR3 has 13 amino acids. CDR3 coding DNA: TGTGCCAGCAGCCCCCCCGGTACCTACGAGCAGTACTTC. Amino acid sequence: CASSPPGTYEQYF.

The chain employs TRBV5-1 and TRBJ2-5; 8 bases align to TRBD2. Trimming removed 0 bases from V and 3 bases from J; junction bases left unmatched: 4. CDR1 SGHRS and CDR2 YFSETQ come from the germline V gene. This CDR3 is 15 amino acids long. Here the CDR3 reads CASSLVLAAKETQYF. The CDR3 DNA reads as TGCGCCAGCAGCTTGGTACTAGCGGCCAAAGAGACCCAGTACTTC. Variable domain in full (rest from reference TRBV5-1 and TRBJ2-5): KAGVTQTPRYLIKTRGQQVTLSCSPISGHRSVSWYQQTPGQGLQFLFEYFSETQRNKGNFPGRFSGRQFSNSRSEMNVSTLELGDSALYLCASSLVLAAKETQYFGPGTRLLVL.

This sequence joins TRBV7-8 and TRBJ2-3; possibly TRBD2 for D (5 bases). The germline V gene encodes CDR1 SGHVS and CDR2 FQNEAQ. Trimming took 4 bases from V and 2 from J, leaving 13 bases between them. The CDR3 loop spans 15 amino acids. DNA for the CDR3: TGTGCCAGCAGCTCCGATCCGAGGGTCACAGATACGCAGTATTTT. Translated, it gives CASSSDPRVTDTQYF. Complete variable domain (other parts from reference TRBV7-8 and TRBJ2-3): GAGVSQSPRYKVAKRGQDVALRCDPISGHVSLFWYQQALGQGPEFLTYFQNEAQLDKSGLPSDRFFAERPEGSVSTLKIQRTQQEDSAVYLCASSSDPRVTDTQYFGPGTRLTVL.

This clone has a single count. The genes are TRBV5-6 and TRBJ2-6; 8 bases line up with TRBD1. The CDR3 runs to 17 residues. Germline trimming cut 3 bases from V and 0 bases from J; bases unmatched to any gene: 5. Germline V gene data show CDR1 as SGHDT and CDR2 as YYEEEE. The CDR3 region has the DNA TGTGCCAGCAGCTCATGGACAGGGACCTCTGGGGCCAACGTCCTGACTTTC. Its translation: CASSSWTGTSGANVLTF.

The V gene is TRBV11-2, the J gene TRBJ2-2, with 8 bases matching TRBD2. Trimming cost V 3 bases and J 4 bases; bases outside gene matches: 4. The CDR3 extends over 15 amino acids. CDR1 and CDR2 from the germline V gene are SGHAT and FQNNGV. The chain's CDR3 is CASSLVRGATGELFF. The DNA of the CDR3 is TGTGCCAGCAGCTTGGTGCGGGGGGCCACCGGGGAGCTGTTTTTT.